Listed below are T cell receptor beta chains from one sample, sequenced in a study of OX40 agonist ivuxolimab in advanced cancers. The protocol was immunoSEQ multiplex PCR, while the TCRdb copy is restricted to in-frame clones and leaves out a portion. The table includes over 15,000 clones, around 80% detected once. Sequenced here: CD4+ or CD8+ T cells sorted from blood, sampled in a trial of the OX40 agonist ivuxolimab. Receptor source: an adult with an advanced solid tumor such as melanoma, head and neck, liver or kidney cancer. The CDR3 runs from the conserved cysteine through the conserved F or W. D genes are given only for firm matches. Only part of the rows carry a size: once, few, many, or a class if the clone is expanded.

DNA,CDR3,V,length,D,J,size
TGTGCCAGCACCGGAGCGGGAGCGATCACCGGGGAGCTGTTTTTT,CASTGAGAITGELFF,TRBV9,15,TRBD2,TRBJ2-2,-
TGCAGCGTTGCCGGCTACCAAGAGACCCAGTACTTC,CSVAGYQETQYF,TRBV29-1,12,-,TRBJ2-5,-
TGCAGCGTTGAAGATGGTCTAGCGGGGGAGTACAATGAGCAGTTCTTC,CSVEDGLAGEYNEQFF,TRBV29-1,16,TRBD2,TRBJ2-1,-
TGTGCCAGCAGTTTATCGGCGGGAGGGGAGTACGAGCAGTACTTC,CASSLSAGGEYEQYF,TRBV28,15,TRBD2,TRBJ2-7,-
TGTGCCAGCAGCAGCGGGAGAACTTACACAGATACGCAGTATTTT,CASSSGRTYTDTQYF,TRBV7-2,15,TRBD2,TRBJ2-3,-
TGTGCCAGCAGCTTGGTTTTGGGGCTGGGCTATGGCTACACCTTC,CASSLVLGLGYGYTF,TRBV5-6,15,-,TRBJ1-2,-
TGTGCCAGCAGCGTAGAAGCAGCGGGGGGAGAGACCCAGTACTTC,CASSVEAAGGETQYF,TRBV9,15,TRBD2,TRBJ2-5,-
TGTGCCAGCAGATTCGGGACCGGGGGTTTGAACGAGCAGTACTTC,CASRFGTGGLNEQYF,TRBV28,15,-,TRBJ2-7,few
TGTGCCAGCAGTTTAGGCCCCCGCTCCTACAATGAGCAGTTCTTC,CASSLGPRSYNEQFF,TRBV27,15,-,TRBJ2-1,many
TGTGCCAGCGGGACAGGGAAGGACTATGGCTACACCTTC,CASGTGKDYGYTF,TRBV6-1,13,TRBD1,TRBJ1-2,-
TGTGCCAGTAGTATTAAAGGGGTAGGTTCACCCCTCCACTTT,CASSIKGVGSPLHF,TRBV19,14,-,TRBJ1-6,-
TGTGCCAGCAGCTTAAGGAGAGGAACAGGGCTTTCACCCCTCCACTTT,CASSLRRGTGLSPLHF,TRBV7-8,16,-,TRBJ1-6,-
TGTGCCAGCCACAAAGTACACAATGAGCAGTTCTTC,CASHKVHNEQFF,TRBV5-6,12,-,TRBJ2-1,-
TGTGCCAGTAATGGGGGGAGCTCCTACGAGCAGTACTTC,CASNGGSSYEQYF,TRBV19,13,-,TRBJ2-7,-
TGTGCCAGCACCCCGGTCGCGAAGGCTGGAAACACCATATATTTT,CASTPVAKAGNTIYF,TRBV6-5,15,-,TRBJ1-3,-
TGCGCCAGCAGCCCTCGGGACAGCCTTAACTATGGCTACACCTTC,CASSPRDSLNYGYTF,TRBV4-1,15,TRBD1,TRBJ1-2,-
TGCGCCAGCAGCCCCGAAGACAGGGGATCCTACGAGCAGTACTTC,CASSPEDRGSYEQYF,TRBV4-3,15,TRBD1,TRBJ2-7,-
TGCGCCAGCAGCTACTACAGGGGGTCGCCCTACGAGCAGTACTTC,CASSYYRGSPYEQYF,TRBV4-3,15,TRBD1,TRBJ2-7,-
TGTGCCAGCAGCTTAGGGACAGGGGGCTACGAGCAGTACTTC,CASSLGTGGYEQYF,TRBV6-1,14,TRBD1,TRBJ2-7,once
TGTGCCAGCAGCCCCCTGGCGAGCGGGAGGCCCCACGAGCAGTACTTC,CASSPLASGRPHEQYF,TRBV7-9,16,TRBD2,TRBJ2-7,-
TGTGCCAGCAGTCCCCCCCGGGGGGCGGGGGGCGCCCAAGAGACCCAGTACTTC,CASSPPRGAGGAQETQYF,TRBV4-2,18,TRBD2,TRBJ2-5,-
TGTGCCAGCAGCCGGGACGGCGATTACGAGCAGTACTTC,CASSRDGDYEQYF,TRBV7-6,13,-,TRBJ2-7,-
TGTGCCAGCAGTTATGGACAGGGGGCATTCGTCGATGAGCAGTTCTTC,CASSYGQGAFVDEQFF,TRBV5-5,16,TRBD1,TRBJ2-1,-
TGTGCCAGCAGCAGGGGGCGGGGGTTCGATGAGCAGTTCTTC,CASSRGRGFDEQFF,TRBV7-2,14,-,TRBJ2-1,-
TGTGCCTCCAAGGGACAGGGGGTTGGCTACACCTTC,CASKGQGVGYTF,TRBV27,12,TRBD1,TRBJ1-2,once
TGTGCCTGGAGTATCTTGGCTCAGCCCCAGCATTTT,CAWSILAQPQHF,TRBV30,12,-,TRBJ1-5,-
TGTGCCAGCACAGCAGGGGACTATGGCTACACCTTC,CASTAGDYGYTF,TRBV7-6,12,-,TRBJ1-2,many
TGTGCTAGTGGTTTGCCAGGGGGAGAAGCTTTCTTT,CASGLPGGEAFF,TRBV12-5,12,TRBD1,TRBJ1-1,-
TGTGCCAGCAGCCAGGGGAGTTTCTACGAGCAGTACTTC,CASSQGSFYEQYF,TRBV14,13,-,TRBJ2-7,-
TGTGCCAGCAGCACTGGAGGGTACGAGCAGTACTTC,CASSTGGYEQYF,TRBV6-6,12,-,TRBJ2-7,-
TGTGCCAGCAGTCGTCCGGGACCAAGGTTACTGAAACTGTTTTTT,CASSRPGPRLLKLFF,TRBV28,15,-,TRBJ1-4,once
TGTGCCAGCAGTCGGGGACAGGGAAATTCACCCCTCCACTTT,CASSRGQGNSPLHF,TRBV27,14,TRBD1,TRBJ1-6,-
TGTGCCAGCAGTTTATCCACAGGCCTAGGATCCTACGAGCAGTACTTC,CASSLSTGLGSYEQYF,TRBV27,16,-,TRBJ2-7,-